This T cell receptor (beta chain) was recovered during a study of T cell repertoires in cytomegalovirus infection. Study-level information: Evidence of both CMV infection and a matching HLA type came from public TCR beta signatures. Study-level results: The ex vivo response was dominated by HLA-C-restricted CMV-specific TCR beta clonotypes. Summed frequency of shared TCR beta families picked out CMV carriers who also had the relevant HLA.

MiXCR, run by TCRdb on the reads, gives a single entry per CDR3 protein. The top ten clones hold about 20% of a sample with 150,000 or so distinct CDR3 sequences, about 6% of them seen once. V was cut by 6 bases and J by 0 bases, with 11 bases left in between. This CDR3 has 14 amino acids. In regard to this clonotype: The antigen is undetermined.

The source of this sequence is a human donor in good health (CMV status not recorded). Some clones in this sample may be carry-over from other donors' samples. Specimen: PBMCs. This chain connects TRBV12-3 or TRBV12-4 to TRBJ1-1; no clear D. CDR3: CASSGGWLNTEAFF. CDR3 nucleotides: TGTGCCAGCAGCGGCGGATGGTTGAACACTGAAGCTTTCTTT.